The 10 T cell receptor beta chains in this list originate from one sample, sequenced in a study of blood T cell repertoires in COVID-19 (dated by TCRdb to 2019 to 2021). Library prep was done by the immunoSEQ multiplex PCR assay. TCRdb provides this immuneACCESS table in a form limited to in-frame rearrangements. Some clones are lacking; in checked studies, under half of them reflect an unresolved V gene, and why the rest are absent is not known. This sample is represented by under 80,000 clones; 65% to 85% of them were singletons. The top ten clonotypes cover less than 25% of the sample. Sequencing used peripheral blood. The origin of the receptors is a man of 80 years or more with active or convalescent COVID-19.

The sample holds a few counts of this clone. The chain recombines TRBV27 with TRBJ2-1; TRBD2 matches at 13 bases. The CDR3 totals 20 residues. Trimming cost V 7 bases and J 3 bases; bases outside gene matches: 18. Per the germline V gene, CDR1 is MNHEY and CDR2 is SMNVEV (reference sequence). The CDR3 loop is CASKTIGQGRTSGSYNEQFF. In DNA form, the CDR3 reads TGTGCCAGCAAGACGATTGGACAGGGAAGGACTAGCGGGAGCTACAATGAGCAGTTCTTC.

CDR3 loop: CASSRVTGGNSPLHF. CDR3 nucleotides: TGTGCCAGCAGCCGTGTAACAGGGGGGAATTCACCCCTCCACTTT. The chain recombines TRBV5-5 with TRBJ1-6; 8 nucleotides line up with TRBD1. V lost 4 bases, J lost 7 bases, and 7 bases stayed unmatched. The germline CDR1 and CDR2 sequences are SGHKS and YYEKEE (reference sequence). The CDR3 consists of 15 residues.

This chain uses TRBV5-1 with TRBJ1-2; 7 bases agree with TRBD1. The V and J ends lost 3 bases and 7 bases, in that order; junction bases with no gene match: 3. CDR3 size: 12 residues. Looked up from germline, CDR1 is SGHRS and CDR2 is YFSETQ. The DNA of the CDR3 is TGCGCCAGCAGCTACACAGGGGTTGGCTACACCTTC. This codes for CASSYTGVGYTF.

The genes are TRBV7-2 and TRBJ2-5; D remains ambiguous. This CDR3 is 16 amino acids long. Per germline, CDR1 SGHTA and CDR2 FQGNSA. The V gene lost 1 base and the J gene lost 0 bases, with 12 bases spanning the gap. The CDR3 DNA follows: TGTGCCAGCAGCTTAGTGGCGGTCCGGTACCAAGAGACCCAGTACTTC. As protein: CASSLVAVRYQETQYF.

The chain recombines TRBV2 with TRBJ2-3, with TRBD2 identical over 16 bases. V was pared by 7 bases and J by 1 base, with 2 bases of the junction left unmatched. The CDR3 has 16 residues. CDR1 and CDR2 (germline): SNHLY, FYNNEI. CDR3 nucleotide sequence: TGTGCCAGCAAAGGGACTAGCGGGGGGGGCACAGATACGCAGTATTTT. It translates to CASKGTSGGGTDTQYF.

This clone was seen a handful of times. The chain couples TRBV4-1 to TRBJ2-7; D may be TRBD2 (7 bases). Germline assignment: CDR1 MGHRA and CDR2 YSYEKL. Trimming took 0 bases from V and 6 from J, leaving 15 bases between them. The CDR3 extends over 15 amino acids. CDR3 sequence: CASSQDPRGGREQYF. The CDR3 nucleotides read TGCGCCAGCAGCCAAGATCCCAGGGGAGGGCGCGAGCAGTACTTC.

The chain couples TRBV7-8 to TRBJ1-1, with TRBD1 matching 9 bases. The CDR3 consists of 19 residues. The germline V gene has CDR1 SGHVS and CDR2 FQNEAQ. The V gene end was trimmed by 4 bases and the J gene end by 0 bases; junction bases not matched to a gene: 15. For the CDR3, the DNA is TGTGCCAGCAGCTCCGTTATAGGGACAGGGATTGGTATGAACACTGAAGCTTTCTTT. Translating it yields CASSSVIGTGIGMNTEAFF.

The genes are TRBV30 and TRBJ2-7; TRBD2 aligns across 14 bases. V dropped 1 base and J dropped 7; count of bases not matched to a gene: 24. In germline, CDR1 is GTSNPN, CDR2 SVGIG (reference sequence). CDR3 length: 21 residues. The CDR3 loop reads CAWSARRGSRTSGRTSDEQYF. The CDR3, as DNA: TGTGCCTGGAGTGCCCGACGAGGATCCAGGACTAGCGGGAGGACCTCTGATGAGCAGTACTTC.

The count of this clone is one. J is TRBJ2-2 and V is TRBV5-1; TRBD2 matches 7 bases. Per germline, CDR1 SGHRS and CDR2 YFSETQ. There are 14 residues in the CDR3. CDR3 region: CASKAGERTGELFF. In DNA, the CDR3 is TGCGCATCCAAGGCGGGGGAGCGGACCGGGGAGCTGTTTTTT. Looking up the rest from reference TRBV5-1 and TRBJ2-2 gives the full variable domain: KAGVTQTPRYLIKTRGQQVTLSCSPISGHRSVSWYQQTPGQGLQFLFEYFSETQRNKGNFPGRFSGRQFSNSRSEMNVSTLELGDSALYLCASKAGERTGELFFGEGSRLTVL.

This clone came up a few times. J is TRBJ2-3 and V is TRBV9; the match to TRBD1 covers 8 bases. The CDR3 runs 17 residues. Trimming cost V 0 bases and J 4 bases; bases outside gene matches: 10. The germline V gene encodes CDR1 SGDLS and CDR2 YYNGEE. Written as DNA, the CDR3 is TGTGCCAGCAGCGTAGAAGGGCGGACAGGGTTCCCAGATACGCAGTATTTT. This gives the protein CASSVEGRTGFPDTQYF. Using reference TRBV9 and TRBJ2-3 for the parts outside the CDR3, the full variable domain is DSGVTQTPKHLITATGQRVTLRCSPRSGDLSVYWYQQSLDQGLQFLIQYYNGEERAKGNILERFSAQQFPDLHSELNLSSLELGDSALYFCASSVEGRTGFPDTQYFGPGTRLTVL.